The TCR beta chain described here comes from a study of shared clonotypes between healthy human individuals. Study summary: Per-donor plates numbered three CD4 naive, three CD4 memory, two CD8 naive and one CD8 memory.

Study-level findings and limits: Of the naive CD4 clonotypes, 4% to 5% were shared across a handful of donors.

This clone has a single count. Its antigen is still unknown. The CDR3 consists of 13 residues. The V gene's germline CDR1 is SGDLS and CDR2 YYNGEE. Trimming removed 7 bases from V and 4 bases from J, with 14 bases in between. The data were produced by immunoSEQ multiplex PCR, yet TCRdb's version contains in-frame clones alone and is incomplete. Of roughly 2.2 million clones in the sample, 80% to 95% are singletons; the top ten hold around 0.4%. V gene TRBV9 combines with J gene TRBJ1-2; D may be TRBD1 (5 bases). The receptor was isolated from a man aged 18 to 35 in good health. Some clones in this sample may be carry-over from other donors' samples. The sample taken for sequencing was naive CD4+ T cells from PBMCs. Subset denoted: CD45RA+ positively selected. CDR3 in DNA: TGTGCCAGCCTATGGGGGAAGACCTATGGCTACACCTTC. Translating gives CASLWGKTYGYTF.